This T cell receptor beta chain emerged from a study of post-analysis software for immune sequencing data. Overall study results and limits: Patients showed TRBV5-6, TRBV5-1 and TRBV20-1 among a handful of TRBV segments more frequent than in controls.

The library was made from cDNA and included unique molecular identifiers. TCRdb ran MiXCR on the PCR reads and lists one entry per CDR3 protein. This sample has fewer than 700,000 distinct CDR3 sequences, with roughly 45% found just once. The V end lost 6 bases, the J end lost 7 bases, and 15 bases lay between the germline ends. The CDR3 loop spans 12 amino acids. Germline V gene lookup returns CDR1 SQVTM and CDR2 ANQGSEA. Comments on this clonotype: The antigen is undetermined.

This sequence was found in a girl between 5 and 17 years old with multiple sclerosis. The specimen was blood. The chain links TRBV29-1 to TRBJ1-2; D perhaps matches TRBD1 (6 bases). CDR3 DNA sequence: TGCAGCGTAGACACAGGGTATGCTGGCTACACCTTC. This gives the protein CSVDTGYAGYTF. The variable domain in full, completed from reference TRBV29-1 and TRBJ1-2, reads SAVISQKPSRDICQRGTSLTIQCQVDSQVTMMFWYRQQPGQSLTLIATANQGSEATYESGFVIDKFPISRPNLTFSTLTVSNMSPEDSSIYLCSVDTGYAGYTFGSGTRLTVV.